This entry describes one T cell receptor (beta chain). The TCR beta CDR3 regions underwent amplification using RNA transcripts as the source. Researchers ran a first-round RT-PCR on the TCR CDR3 using the HTBI primer set. TCRdb re-called the multiplex PCR reads with MiXCR, one entry per CDR3 protein. The profile shows around 600,000 distinct CDR3 sequences, about 14% of them singletons. In the ophthalmopathy cohort, Clinical Activity Score was at least 3, NOSPECS grade at least 4, and duration under 3 months. Diagnoses were established using clinical symptoms, serum thyroxine and TRAb, thyroid ultrasound and orbital computed tomography. These data belong to a study of T cells in Graves' hyperthyroidism and ophthalmopathy. This receptor was identified in a woman aged 50 to 65 with Graves' ophthalmopathy. Sequences were obtained from blood.

CDR3 amino acids: CASSFLGSDQHF. DNA of the CDR3: TGTGCCAGCAGCTTTCTTGGATCCGATCAGCATTTT. The V and J genes are TRBV7-2 and TRBJ1-5, with D hard to call. Germline V lookup: CDR1 SGHTA, CDR2 FQGNSA. The CDR3 loop spans 12 amino acids. Trimming cost V 3 bases and J 13 bases, with 13 bases left between them.